The 27 T cell receptor beta chains reported below all come from one sample, sequenced in a study of T-cell reconstitution after alpha-beta-depleted transplantation in children. The TCRbeta library was prepared with unique molecular identifiers. TCRdb passed the PCR reads through MiXCR, listing each CDR3 protein once. Of about 980,000 distinct CDR3 sequences listed, roughly 29% are singletons. This specimen consisted of PBMCs, mostly from graft donor cells, obtained 360 days after TCRalphabeta/CD19-depleted stem cell transplant. All receptors derive from a boy under three years old who had a stem cell transplant for SCID, so the T cells may come from the graft donor.

The chain joins TRBV11-2 to TRBJ2-6; 7 positions agree with TRBD2. Germline loops: CDR1 SGHAT, CDR2 FQNNGV. After removal of 5 bases from V and 4 bases from J, the junction contained 11 bases not matched to a gene. CDR3 length: 17 amino acids. CDR3 bases: TGTGCCAGCAGCCCAACGGGGGGTTTAGTCGGGGCCAACGTCCTGACTTTC. It yields the protein CASSPTGGLVGANVLTF. The whole variable domain, filled in from reference TRBV11-2 and TRBJ2-6, reads EAGVAQSPRYKIIEKRQSVAFWCNPISGHATLYWYQQILGQGPKLLIQFQNNGVVDDSQLPKDRFSAERLKGVDSTLKIQPAKLEDSAVYLCASSPTGGLVGANVLTFGAGSRLTVL.

The sample holds a few counts of this clonotype. This sequence joins TRBV6-1 and TRBJ1-4; TRBD1 matches at 9 bases. The trim removed 7 bases at V and 7 bases at J, leaving 10 bases unmatched. The CDR3 runs 15 residues. Germline V gene lookup returns CDR1 MNHNS and CDR2 SASEGT. CDR3 coding DNA: TGTGCCAGCACAACACGTAGACAGGGGGTTGAAAAACTGTTTTTT. The encoded protein is CASTTRRQGVEKLFF.

DNA of the CDR3: TGTGCCACCGGGGCGGACAGGGAGTATACGCAGTATTTT. This gives the protein CATGADREYTQYF. The rearrangement uses TRBV24-1 and TRBJ2-3; 8 bases line up with TRBD1. J was trimmed by 7 bases and V by 9 bases; bases with no gene match: 8. Germline V gene lookup returns CDR1 KGHDR and CDR2 SFDVKD. This CDR3 is 13 amino acids long.

The chain links TRBV5-1 to TRBJ2-7, with 9 bases fitting TRBD2. The germline gives CDR1 SGHRS, CDR2 YFSETQ. The CDR3 runs to 16 residues. Unmatched junction bases numbered 13, after V lost 4 bases and J lost 5 bases. The CDR3 loop reads CASSIPPTSGRDEQYF. The CDR3 region has the DNA TGCGCCAGCAGCATCCCGCCGACTAGCGGACGGGACGAGCAGTACTTC.

This chain joins TRBV6-1 and TRBJ1-2; the D gene is possibly TRBD1 (5 bases). V was pared by 6 bases and J by 6 bases, with 20 bases between. The CDR3 length is 15 residues. CDR1 and CDR2 (germline): MNHNS, SASEGT. The CDR3 loop reads CASRSPGWGIHGYTF. CDR3 DNA: TGTGCCAGCAGATCCCCAGGGTGGGGCATACATGGCTACACCTTC.

The chain recombines TRBV6-2 or TRBV6-3 with TRBJ1-6, with D unresolved. Germline V gene data show CDR1 as MNHEY and CDR2 as SVGEGT. This CDR3 contains 19 residues. V was clipped by 0 bases and J by 0 bases, with 15 bases between them. The CDR3 region is CASSYSLPSVSSYNSPLHF. As DNA, the CDR3 is TGTGCCAGCAGTTACTCATTACCGTCGGTGAGCTCCTATAATTCACCCCTCCACTTT.

The chain joins TRBV20-1 to TRBJ2-1; TRBD1 matches at 8 bases. The CDR3 is 14 residues long. The germline V gene encodes CDR1 DFQATT and CDR2 SNEGSKA (reference sequence). J lost 7 bases, V lost 3 bases, and 8 bases had no gene match. DNA for the CDR3: TGCAGTGCTAGGGACACGACAGGGGAGAATGAGCAGTTCTTC. Encoded protein: CSARDTTGENEQFF.

This clonotype was recorded only once. This chain joins TRBV28 and TRBJ2-7; the D call may be TRBD1 or TRBD2 (5 bases each). Germline CDR1 and CDR2: MDHEN and SYDVKM. The CDR3 contains 16 residues. V was shortened by 2 bases and J by 3 bases, with 17 bases between the two germline ends. CDR3 bases: TGTGCCAGCAGTTTAAGCGCTTCAGGGACCAACTACGAGCAGTACTTC. Translated, it gives CASSLSASGTNYEQYF. The variable domain in full, completed from reference TRBV28 and TRBJ2-7, reads DVKVTQSSRYLVKRTGEKVFLECVQDMDHENMFWYRQDPGLGLRLIYFSYDVKMKEKGDIPEGYSVSREKKERFSLILESASTNQTSMYLCASSLSASGTNYEQYFGPGTRLTVT.

This clonotype was counted only a few times. The chain uses TRBV12-3 or TRBV12-4 and TRBJ1-4; D unclear. Deletions cut 3 bases from V and 3 bases from J, with 14 bases between. This CDR3 is built from 16 residues. The CDR3 DNA reads as TGTGCCAGCAGTTTGGGCTTCCCGAGTTCTAATGAAAAACTGTTTTTT. It translates to CASSLGFPSSNEKLFF.

The chain joins TRBV5-1 to TRBJ2-3, with a tentative D call TRBD1 (8 bases). CDR1 SGHRS and CDR2 YFSETQ come from the germline V gene. Trimming pared 7 bases from V and 2 bases from J, leaving 20 bases between. CDR3 length: 16 amino acids. The CDR3 DNA is TGCGCCAGCGCTAGGACAGGGAGGGGGCACACAGATACGCAGTATTTT. This translates into CASARTGRGHTDTQYF.

This clonotype was counted once. The chain couples TRBV4-1 to TRBJ1-1, with a possible D match to TRBD1 (5 bases). The V end was cut by 7 bases, the J end by 0 bases, with 18 bases between. CDR3 length equals 16 residues. CDR1 is MGHRA and CDR2 is YSYEKL in the germline V gene. The CDR3: CASNLTPGLLNTEAFF. The CDR3, as DNA: TGCGCCAGCAACTTAACCCCGGGACTCCTGAACACTGAAGCTTTCTTT.

This clonotype showed up many times. The CDR3 loop reads CASSQAGGVGQPQHF. The CDR3 nucleotides are TGCGCCAGCAGCCAAGCGGGGGGAGTAGGTCAGCCCCAGCATTTT. The chain uses TRBV4-1 and TRBJ1-5; D is possibly TRBD1 (5 bases). The germline V and J ends were trimmed by 1 base and 6 bases, with 13 bases remaining between them. The length of the CDR3 is 15 residues. CDR1 MGHRA and CDR2 YSYEKL come from the germline V gene.

This clonotype was seen a few times. The CDR3 is CASSQVPSGTRKGMEQFF. In nucleotides, the CDR3 is TGTGCCAGCAGCCAAGTCCCTAGCGGGACTAGAAAAGGGATGGAGCAGTTCTTC. V and J are TRBV3-1 and TRBJ2-1, with 9 nucleotides matching TRBD2. The V and J ends lost 1 base and 10 bases, in that order; junction bases with no gene match: 17. Germline V gives CDR1 LGHDT, CDR2 YNNKEL (reference sequence). The CDR3 runs 18 residues.

In its sample, this clonotype was seen a few times. V is TRBV5-1 and J is TRBJ2-7, with D possibly TRBD1 on 6 matching bases. The CDR3 consists of 13 residues. Trimming left V 0 bases short and J 8 bases short, with 12 bases between. The germline CDR1 and CDR2 sequences are SGHRS and YFSETQ. DNA for the CDR3: TGCGCCAGCAGCTTGGAAATGGACAGTAAGCAGTACTTC. This translates into CASSLEMDSKQYF. Combining the CDR3 with reference TRBV5-1 and TRBJ2-7 gives the whole variable domain KAGVTQTPRYLIKTRGQQVTLSCSPISGHRSVSWYQQTPGQGLQFLFEYFSETQRNKGNFPGRFSGRQFSNSRSEMNVSTLELGDSALYLCASSLEMDSKQYFGPGTRLTVT.

In its sample, this clonotype was seen once. The chain employs TRBV6-2 or TRBV6-3 and TRBJ2-5, with D unresolved. The CDR3 extends over 13 amino acids. V lost 6 bases and J lost 3, with 11 bases in between. Germline CDR1 and CDR2: MNHEY and SVGEGT. CDR3: CASRRSKEETQYF. The CDR3 nucleotides are TGTGCCAGCAGGCGAAGCAAGGAAGAGACCCAGTACTTC.

A few counts support this clonotype. V usage is TRBV6-2 or TRBV6-3 and J usage is TRBJ1-5, with D perhaps matching TRBD1 (6 bases). Germline V lookup: CDR1 MNHEY, CDR2 SVGEGT. V was shortened by 0 bases and J by 1 base, with 13 bases between the two germline ends. This CDR3 has 17 residues. The CDR3 protein is CASSYSGQTTSNQPQHF. The CDR3 nucleotides are TGTGCCAGCAGTTACTCGGGACAAACGACCAGCAATCAGCCCCAGCATTTT.

This clonotype was detected a few times. V is TRBV6-1 and J is TRBJ1-6; D is ambiguous. This CDR3 contains 15 residues. The ends were cut back, 6 bases at V and 7 bases at J, with 16 bases in the middle. Germline CDR1 is MNHNS and CDR2 is SASEGT. The CDR3: CASRKEHFGNSPLHF. Here the CDR3 DNA reads TGTGCCAGCAGGAAAGAACATTTTGGGAATTCACCCCTCCACTTT.

The table lists this clonotype with a count of one. The chain links TRBV20-1 to TRBJ2-4; D unresolved. V lost 3 bases, J lost 0 bases, and 9 bases lay in between. CDR3 size: 14 residues. Germline CDR1 DFQATT, CDR2 SNEGSKA (reference sequence). This CDR3 is CSASLRLAKNIQYF. The CDR3 DNA sequence: TGCAGTGCTAGTCTCAGACTAGCCAAAAACATTCAGTACTTC.

In DNA form, the CDR3 reads TGTGCCAGCAGCCGGAGACGGGGCGGACCCACAGATACGCAGTATTTT. This sequence encodes CASSRRRGGPTDTQYF. The chain employs TRBV3-1 and TRBJ2-3; the D call may be TRBD1 or TRBD2 (5 bases each). V lost 4 bases and J lost 2, with 16 bases in between. CDR3 length: 16 residues. The germline V gene encodes CDR1 LGHDT and CDR2 YNNKEL (reference sequence).

Turning to this clonotype: At one of its ends the junction is not consistent with the germline gene, which may arise from a read error. The CDR3 DNA sequence: TGTGTCAGCAGCTTAGCACTGCTCGAGCAGTTCTTC. This translates into CVSSLALLEQFF. The genes are TRBV7-2 and TRBJ2-1; the D is unclear. The CDR3 sequence is 12 residues long. CDR1 SGHTA and CDR2 FQGNSA come from the germline V gene. The full variable domain, with the rest looked up from reference TRBV7-2 and TRBJ2-1, is GAGVSQSPSNKVTEKGKDVELRCDPISGHTALYWYRQSLGQGLEFLIYFQGNSAPDKSGLPSDRFSAERTGGSVSTLTIQRTQQEDSAVYLCVSSLALLEQFFGPGTRLTVL.

The genes are TRBV6-5 and TRBJ2-5; possible D gene TRBD2, 5 bases. The CDR3 totals 15 residues. Trimming shortened V by 4 bases and J by 0 bases, and 12 bases separated the two germline ends. Looked up from germline, CDR1 is MNHEY and CDR2 is SVGAGI. The CDR3 DNA is TGTGCCAGCAGTTCAGCGGACTCGTACCAAGAGACCCAGTACTTC. Protein sequence: CASSSADSYQETQYF.

The J gene is TRBJ1-1, the V gene TRBV5-6; maybe TRBD1 (5 bases). In germline, CDR1 is SGHDT, CDR2 YYEEEE. This CDR3 comprises 17 residues. V was pared by 0 bases and J by 5 bases, with 20 bases between. The CDR3: CASSLVRTPGKETEAFF. The CDR3 nucleotides are TGTGCCAGCAGCTTGGTTCGGACACCGGGGAAGGAGACTGAAGCTTTCTTT.

The V gene is TRBV29-1, the J gene TRBJ2-7; possibly TRBD1 for D (6 bases). V dropped 4 bases and J dropped 2 bases, with 12 bases sitting between them. Per the germline V gene, CDR1 is SQVTM and CDR2 is ANQGSEA. The CDR3 totals 13 residues. The CDR3 region is CSVGAGVTYEQYF. CDR3 nucleotides: TGCAGCGTTGGCGCAGGGGTTACCTACGAGCAGTACTTC.

The V and J genes are TRBV15 and TRBJ2-5; D is perhaps TRBD2 (5 bases). CDR3 length: 14 residues. Trimming removed 5 bases at V and 5 bases at J, with 15 bases between. Germline values: CDR1 LNHNV, CDR2 YYDKDF (reference sequence). CDR3 DNA sequence: TGTGCCACCAGCGTAACGGGGTTATGGGAGACCCAGTACTTC. Protein: CATSVTGLWETQYF.

In this sample, this clonotype turned up a few times. The V call is TRBV15, the J call TRBJ2-5, with unresolved D. This CDR3 is 14 amino acids long. The V end was cut by 2 bases, the J end by 2 bases, with 9 bases between. The germline V gene has CDR1 LNHNV and CDR2 YYDKDF (reference sequence). The DNA for the CDR3 is TGTGCCACCAGCAGATCGGACGGTCAAGAGACCCAGTACTTC. Residues: CATSRSDGQETQYF.

This clonotype was detected a few times. V usage is TRBV3-1 and J usage is TRBJ1-1; no clear D gene. Germline V gene lookup returns CDR1 LGHDT and CDR2 YNNKEL (reference sequence). The V and J ends lost 3 bases and 4 bases respectively, with 12 bases between them. The CDR3 has 14 amino acids. CDR3 amino acids: CASSHSRAVTEAFF. In DNA, the CDR3 is TGTGCCAGCAGCCACTCAAGAGCGGTCACTGAAGCTTTCTTT.

The chain recombines TRBV27 with TRBJ2-7; tentative D call: TRBD2 (7 bases). Germline V lookup: CDR1 MNHEY, CDR2 SMNVEV (reference sequence). Trimming removed 6 bases from V and 3 bases from J, with 18 bases in between. The CDR3 is 15 amino acids. The CDR3 reads CASSPRGGGFYEQYF. CDR3 nucleotide sequence: TGTGCCAGCAGCCCCCGAGGGGGGGGCTTCTACGAGCAGTACTTC.